This T cell receptor (beta chain) originates from a study of blood T cells in healthy people across ages. Study at large: The template switching approach captured approximately one barcoded beta molecule for every two T cells.

Study-wide findings and caveats: Naive CD4+ cells and diversity were both higher in long-lived donors than in aged donors.

V shed 3 bases and J shed 2 bases, with 15 bases lying between them. This CDR3 spans 16 amino acids. CDR1 LNHNV and CDR2 YYDKDF come from the germline V gene (reference sequence). Concerning this clonotype: Its antigen is not known.

Together with a sample-barcoded 5' primer, a J-beta primer mix was included in a second PCR lasting about 6 to 11 cycles. Per-sample output comprised a minimum of 2.5 million paired-end reads containing CDR3. From the 5' RACE reads, TCRdb called clonotypes with MiXCR, one entry per CDR3 protein. The sample records roughly 1.5 million distinct CDR3 sequences, 42% being singletons. The clonotype originates from a woman aged 18-29 years in good health. Sequences were obtained from blood. The chain uses TRBV15 and TRBJ2-3; D not certain. This CDR3 is CATSSKNRWPTDTQYF. DNA for the CDR3: TGTGCCACCAGCAGCAAAAATAGGTGGCCCACAGATACGCAGTATTTT.